This T cell receptor beta chain was captured in a study of T cells in Graves' hyperthyroidism and ophthalmopathy. Points from the study as a whole: Among clonotypes expanded in thyroid above 0.001, most were also found in blood.

Details on this clonotype: The target antigen is unknown.

It was considered stable Graves' hyperthyroidism when ophthalmopathy did not progress within 18 months. CDR1 is SGHDT, CDR2 YYEEEE, per germline. This CDR3 spans 14 amino acids. Trimming stripped 7 bases from V and 3 bases from J, with 17 bases between. Amplification of TCR beta CDR3 regions used RNA as the template. Researchers ran a first-round RT-PCR on the TCR CDR3 using the HTBI primer set. TCRdb independently ran MiXCR on the multiplex PCR reads; one entry per CDR3 protein. The sample yields approximately 300,000 distinct CDR3 sequences, 16% seen once. The TCR originated in a man under 40 with Graves' hyperthyroidism. Sequenced material: blood. The chain has TRBV5-6 and TRBJ2-7, with D possibly TRBD2 on 5 matching bases. The CDR3 spells CASSSWGEFYEQYF. In DNA form, the CDR3 reads TGTGCCAGCTCGTCTTGGGGAGAATTCTACGAGCAGTACTTC.